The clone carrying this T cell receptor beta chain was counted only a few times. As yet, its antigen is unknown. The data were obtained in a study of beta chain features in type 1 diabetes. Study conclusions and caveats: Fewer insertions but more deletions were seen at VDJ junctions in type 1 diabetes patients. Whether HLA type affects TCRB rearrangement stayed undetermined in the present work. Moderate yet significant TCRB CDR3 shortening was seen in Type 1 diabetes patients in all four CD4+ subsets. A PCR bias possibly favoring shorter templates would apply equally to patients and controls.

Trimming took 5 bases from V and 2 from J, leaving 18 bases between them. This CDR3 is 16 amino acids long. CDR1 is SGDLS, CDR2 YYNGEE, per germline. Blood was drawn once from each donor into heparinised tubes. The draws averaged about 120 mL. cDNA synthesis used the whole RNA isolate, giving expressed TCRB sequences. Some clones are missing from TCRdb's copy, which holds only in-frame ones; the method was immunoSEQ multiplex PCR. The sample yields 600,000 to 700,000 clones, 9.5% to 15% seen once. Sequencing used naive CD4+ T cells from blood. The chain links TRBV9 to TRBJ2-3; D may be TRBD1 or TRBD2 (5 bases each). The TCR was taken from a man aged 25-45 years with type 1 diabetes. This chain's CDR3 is CASRARGNGATDTQYF. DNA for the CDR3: TGTGCCAGCAGAGCCAGAGGGAACGGGGCCACAGATACGCAGTATTTT.